This section outlines one T cell receptor beta chain sequence together with its context. Germline CDR1 reads SQVTM; CDR2 reads ANQGSEA. The CDR3 covers 13 residues. V was pared by 5 bases and J by 7 bases, with 7 bases of the junction left unmatched. These data originate in a study of blood T cell repertoires in COVID-19. Participants spanned ages about 18 to 100 years and resided in over 20 US areas. Cohort 3 donors counted as recovered after two negative PCRs, clearance, or resolved symptoms. Methods used by the authors: Counts of nucleated cells, estimated from reference gene primer amplification, were obtained. The table came from immunoSEQ multiplex PCR; TCRdb's copy has only in-frame clones and leaves some out. The V and J calls and the clone size are those of that table, but D and trimming were determined from the DNA. The sample records just over 150,000 clones, approximately 87% being singletons.

Sequences were obtained from PBMCs or T cells enriched from blood (not recorded which). The chain combines TRBV29-1 with TRBJ1-4; TRBD1 agrees at 7 bases. The sequence was collected from a woman aged 50 to 60 who had recovered from COVID-19. In DNA form, the CDR3 reads TGCAGCGTTAAAAACCGGGACAGTGAAAAACTGTTTTTT. It translates to CSVKNRDSEKLFF.